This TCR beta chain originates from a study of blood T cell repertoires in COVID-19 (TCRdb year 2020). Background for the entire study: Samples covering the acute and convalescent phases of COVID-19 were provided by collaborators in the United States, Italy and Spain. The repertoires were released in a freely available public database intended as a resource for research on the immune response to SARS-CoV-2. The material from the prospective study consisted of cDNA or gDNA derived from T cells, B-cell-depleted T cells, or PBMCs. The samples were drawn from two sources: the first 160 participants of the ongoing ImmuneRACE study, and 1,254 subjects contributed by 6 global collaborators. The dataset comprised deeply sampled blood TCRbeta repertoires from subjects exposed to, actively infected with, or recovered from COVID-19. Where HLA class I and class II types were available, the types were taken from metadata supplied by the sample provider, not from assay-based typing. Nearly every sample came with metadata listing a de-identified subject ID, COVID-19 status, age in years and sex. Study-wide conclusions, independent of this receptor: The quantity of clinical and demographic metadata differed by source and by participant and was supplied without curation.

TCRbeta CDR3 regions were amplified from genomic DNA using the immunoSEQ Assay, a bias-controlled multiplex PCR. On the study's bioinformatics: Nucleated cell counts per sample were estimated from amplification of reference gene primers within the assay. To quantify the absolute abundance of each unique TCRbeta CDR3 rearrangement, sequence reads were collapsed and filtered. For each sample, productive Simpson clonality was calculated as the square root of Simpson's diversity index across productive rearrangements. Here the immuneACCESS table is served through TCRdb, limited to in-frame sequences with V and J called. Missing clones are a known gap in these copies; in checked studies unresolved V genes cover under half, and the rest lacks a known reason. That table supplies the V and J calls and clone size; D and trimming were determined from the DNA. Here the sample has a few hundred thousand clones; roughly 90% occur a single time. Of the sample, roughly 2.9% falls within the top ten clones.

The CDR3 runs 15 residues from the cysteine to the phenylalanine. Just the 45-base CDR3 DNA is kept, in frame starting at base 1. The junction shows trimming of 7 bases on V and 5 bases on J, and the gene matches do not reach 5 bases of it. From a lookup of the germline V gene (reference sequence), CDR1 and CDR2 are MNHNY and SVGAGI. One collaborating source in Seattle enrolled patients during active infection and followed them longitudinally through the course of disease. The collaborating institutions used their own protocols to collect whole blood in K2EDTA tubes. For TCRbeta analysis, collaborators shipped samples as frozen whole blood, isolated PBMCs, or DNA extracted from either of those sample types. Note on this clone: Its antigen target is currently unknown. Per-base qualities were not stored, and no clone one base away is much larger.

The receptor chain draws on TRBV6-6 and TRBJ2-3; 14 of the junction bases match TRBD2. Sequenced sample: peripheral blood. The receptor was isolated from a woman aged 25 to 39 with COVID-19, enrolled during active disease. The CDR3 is CASTTTSGRVDTQYF. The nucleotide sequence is TGTGCCAGCACCACGACTAGCGGGAGGGTAGATACGCAGTATTTT.